These T cell receptor beta chains were read from a single sample in a study of vaccination effects on CD4 cells after COVID-19. Here immunoSEQ multiplex PCR was the method, and the copy in TCRdb shows in-frame clones only, minus some. The data show more than 9,500 clones, about three quarters seen once. The antigens of these receptors remain unknown. The sequences come from CD4+ T cells from PBMCs cultured with SARS-CoV-2 spike peptides, collected after COVID-19 vaccination. These receptors were taken from a human donor who received a COVID-19 vaccine. Both conserved end residues are part of each CDR3. D genes are given only for firm matches. Part of the rows lack a size; the others show once, few, many or a class for expanded clones.

>TRBV11-2|TRBD2|TRBJ2-7|few
TGTGCCAGCAGCTTTGGGACTAGCGGGGGGGAGGCCGAGCAGTACTTC
CASSFGTSGGEAEQYF
>TRBV27|.|TRBJ1-5|.
TGTGCCAGCAGTTTATCCCCAGGGCAGCAGCCCCAGCATTTT
CASSLSPGQQPQHF
>TRBV19|.|TRBJ1-1|.
TGTGCCAGTAGTAAGTACAGCAACACTATGAACACTGAAGCTTTCTTT
CASSKYSNTMNTEAFF
>TRBV4-1|.|TRBJ1-6|.
TGCGCCAGCAGCCAAGTCGGGGCGTTTGATAATTCACCCCTCCACTTT
CASSQVGAFDNSPLHF
>TRBV18|.|TRBJ2-1|.
TGTGCCAGCTCACCATACGCCCGTTTTTGGTTCTTC
CASSPYARFWFF
>TRBV3-1/TRBV3-2|TRBD1|TRBJ1-2|.
TGTGCCAGCAGCCTTTCCGGGACAGGGAAGGGCTACACCTTC
CASSLSGTGKGYTF
>TRBV30|.|TRBJ2-5|.
TGTGCCTGGACCCCCAGTCAAGAGACCCAGTACTTC
CAWTPSQETQYF
>TRBV6-5|.|TRBJ1-2|few
TGTGCCAGCAGTTACCGGGGGGACTCACGCCCTCCTGGCTACACCTTC
CASSYRGDSRPPGYTF
>TRBV15|.|TRBJ2-1|.
TGTGCCACCAGCAGAGGAGGACCAGATTACAATGAGCAGTTCTTC
CATSRGGPDYNEQFF
>TRBV2|.|TRBJ1-1|.
TGTGCCAGCAGTGAAAGTCGGGGAAACAGGGTAAAAACTGAAGCTTTCTTT
CASSESRGNRVKTEAFF